The sequence of this T cell receptor beta chain was determined in a study of T cell repertoires in aging, cancer and after chemotherapy. Study-level information: Paired samples before and after chemotherapy came from glioblastoma patients receiving temozolomide-based therapy.

Amplification of TCR beta used genomic DNA extracted from peripheral blood. Rearranged V-D-J TRB sequences were amplified with a mixed TRB-A/B primer pool. TCRdb itself ran the multiplex PCR reads through MiXCR, one entry per CDR3 protein. The data show some 9,000 distinct CDR3 sequences, with roughly two fifths seen just once and 9% to 15% held by the top ten. Germline V gene data show CDR1 as KGHDR and CDR2 as SFDVKD. CDR3 length equals 15 residues. V was pared by 9 bases and J by 6 bases, with 5 bases of the junction left unmatched. Study-level results: In cancer patients, declining TCR diversity with age involved lost richness and lost evenness. Age-matched healthy donors had significantly more diverse, less clonal blood TCR repertoires than untreated cancer patients.

Concerning this clonotype itself: Its antigen is still unknown.

The chain links TRBV24-1 to TRBJ2-3; 16 bases are shared with TRBD2. The TCR was taken from a human donor with a solid tumor. Sequenced material: blood. The CDR3: CATGTSGRAPDTQYF. For the CDR3, the DNA is TGTGCCACCGGGACTAGCGGGAGGGCCCCGGATACGCAGTATTTT.